These T cell receptor beta chains were read from a single sample in a study of post-analysis software for immune sequencing data. In TCRdb, the PCR reads were re-called with MiXCR into one record per CDR3 protein. Of 350,000 to 500,000 distinct CDR3 sequences in the sample, about 39% were seen once. Sequenced sample: blood. The receptor source for this set is a girl between 2 and 10 years old with multiple sclerosis. Both conserved end residues are trimmed from each CDR3. A D gene is named only where the DNA matches it firmly. Rows give clone size only sometimes, using once, few, many, or a class for an expanded clone.

V	J	length	size	D	CDR3
TRBV4-1	TRBJ1-5	13	few	NA	ASSQYPGNNQPQH
TRBV7-9	TRBJ2-5	13	NA	NA	ASNEKDPLTVTQY
TRBV6-1	TRBJ1-2	10	NA	NA	ASSEGSLGYT
TRBV6-6	TRBJ2-7	12	few	NA	ASSYLEGSYEQY
TRBV5-1	TRBJ1-2	13	NA	TRBD1	ASSLVGTADYGYT
TRBV6-6	TRBJ2-1	15	few	NA	ASSYSGRGWTGNEQF
TRBV28	NA	12	NA	NA	ASSSERRLETQY
TRBV7-2	TRBJ2-5	12	few	TRBD1	ASSSQGDSKEQY
TRBV18	TRBJ2-1	13	NA	NA	ASSPKTGSYNEQF
TRBV4-1	TRBJ2-4	14	NA	NA	ASSQVGQLAKNIQY
TRBV10-3	TRBJ2-7	14	few	TRBD2	AISGSKSGGPGEQY
TRBV2	TRBJ2-5	10	NA	TRBD1	ARGQGQETQY
TRBV12-3/TRBV12-4	TRBJ2-1	15	few	TRBD2	ASRPMVGLAVYNEQF
TRBV20-1	TRBJ2-7	13	once	TRBD2	SARTSGRAWGEQY
TRBV9	TRBJ2-1	11	NA	NA	ASSVGVYNEQF
TRBV20-1	TRBJ1-1	13	NA	NA	SARDLGSNIIEAF
TRBV4-3	TRBJ2-1	15	NA	NA	ASSQVGPPSSYNEQF
TRBV5-1	TRBJ2-3	13	NA	TRBD2	ASGSSGRFRVTQY
TRBV7-8	TRBJ1-5	17	NA	TRBD1	ASSLGGQGVFLGDQPQH
TRBV5-1	TRBJ2-7	13	few	NA	ASSVGGTVSYEQY
TRBV6-5	TRBJ1-1	12	NA	NA	ASSYRVSNTEAF
TRBV20-1	TRBJ2-7	13	NA	NA	SARSLRQYNYEQY
TRBV20-1	TRBJ2-7	11	NA	NA	SAAKSRGYEQY
TRBV5-1	TRBJ1-4	14	few	TRBD1	ASSPRSGTGDEKLF
TRBV28	TRBJ2-7	12	few	NA	ASSFLPGTYEQY
TRBV5-1	TRBJ2-3	12	NA	NA	ACSWTLGSDTQY
TRBV15	TRBJ2-3	12	NA	NA	ATSRDRTNGPQY